This TCR beta chain was documented in a study of T cell repertoires in cytomegalovirus infection. Across the whole study: Matching HLA type and CMV infection were both indicated by public TCR beta signatures.

Comments on this clonotype: Its target is unknown.

Study-wide results and caveats: HLA-C-restricted CMV-specific TCR beta clonotypes were dominant in the ex vivo response. Of the TCR beta families, the public ones yielded a cumulative frequency that identified carriers of CMV plus the relevant HLA.

The CDR3 extends over 17 amino acids. The trim removed 5 bases at V and 0 bases at J, leaving 5 bases unmatched. MiXCR was run by TCRdb on the reads, yielding one entry per CDR3 protein. In the table there are hundreds of thousands of distinct CDR3 sequences, 29% of which are singletons. Sequenced material: cultured PBMCs, taken from culture after CMV antigen stimulation. The TCR originated in a human donor in good health (CMV status not recorded). Some clones in this sample may be carry-over from other donors' samples. The V gene is TRBV12-3 or TRBV12-4, the J gene TRBJ2-6, with 9 bases aligning to TRBD2. DNA of the CDR3: TGTGCCAGCAGTCGGACTAGCGTCTACTCTGGGGCCAACGTCCTGACTTTC. Its translation: CASSRTSVYSGANVLTF.